This T cell receptor beta chain is drawn from a study of human T cells and chemical hapten exposure. The study's findings and limits: Compared with pre-sensitization or healthy control sets, expanded TCRs clustered more. Donors in the study had alopecia, meaning their immune response may differ from healthy people's. The number of TCRs over 1 in 1000 frequency stayed unchanged after DPC.

This clonotype was seen repeatedly, ten times or more. Its antigen is as yet unknown. TCRdb fed the RACE reads into MiXCR, producing one record per CDR3 protein. The table lists approximately 350,000 distinct CDR3 sequences, roughly 6.9% of them singletons, with 7.5% to 9% in the top ten. Time point: patch test 1, 2 weeks after DPC sensitization. Noted treatment: therapeutic diphenylcyclopropenone sensitization with weekly scalp DPC. Blood collection took place prior to placing each patch test. Germline loops: CDR1 MGHRA, CDR2 YSYEKL. The CDR3 contains 12 residues. V shed 0 bases and J shed 10 bases, with 9 bases lying between them.

The source is a woman aged 18 to 35 with alopecia areata. Some clones in this sample may be carry-over from other donors' samples. This specimen was whole blood, taken in connection with sensitization to the hapten diphenylcyclopropenone (DPC). The chain has TRBV4-1 and TRBJ2-5, with D perhaps matching TRBD1 (5 bases). The CDR3 sequence is CASSQDGASQYF. The CDR3 bases are TGCGCCAGCAGCCAAGATGGGGCGAGCCAGTACTTC.